What follows describes a single TCR beta chain. Its cognate antigen is unknown. For sequencing, patients were chosen who had shown expansion of CD8+CD57+ cells by flow cytometry. Untreated patients provided the blood samples, with no therapy given before sampling. Profiles of TCR beta VDJ and CDR3 were generated from a genomic DNA template. Each CDR3 protein is one row after TCRdb ran MiXCR on the reads. The repertoire holds 450,000 to 550,000 distinct CDR3 sequences, with around 32% as singletons. This sample is drawn from a study of CD8+CD57+ T cells in acquired aplastic anemia. Study at large: The DNA of sorted CD4+ and CD8+ cells averaged 3.2 ug.

Study findings and constraints: Levels of CD8+ Simpson's diversity were not significantly distinct in patients versus controls. In common between the patients and the controls were more than 25 CD8+ CDR3 sequences.

CDR3 length: 15 residues. V gave up 3 bases and J gave up 7 bases; unmatched junction bases: 8. Germline V gene lookup returns CDR1 LNHNV and CDR2 YYDKDF (reference sequence). The sample consisted of sorted CD4+, CD8+, or CD8+CD57+ T cells (not recorded which) from PBMCs. This chain connects TRBV15 to TRBJ2-1, with 8 bases identical to TRBD2. The receptor was isolated from a human donor with aplastic anemia. The CDR3 DNA sequence: TGTGCCACCAGCAGTTACTCGGCTAGCGGGAATGAGCAGTTCTTC. Protein sequence: CATSSYSASGNEQFF.